The 32 T cell receptor beta chains listed next were all sequenced from one sample in a study of T cell responses to AZD1222 COVID-19 vaccine. Sequenced by immunoSEQ multiplex PCR; TCRdb stores in-frame clones only, minus some. Among about 81,000 clones listed, roughly 84% were seen once. This specimen was peripheral blood, taken 28 days after the second AZD1222 dose. These TCRs come from an adult who received the AZD1222 COVID-19 vaccine.

The chain carries TRBV27 and TRBJ2-3; 11 positions agree with TRBD2. Trimming removed 8 bases from V and 0 bases from J; junction bases left unmatched: 16. Germline loops: CDR1 MNHEY, CDR2 SMNVEV (reference sequence). The CDR3 runs to 19 residues. CDR3 sequence reads: CASPGVLAGVRGSTDTQYF. CDR3 nucleotide sequence: TGTGCCAGCCCTGGGGTACTAGCGGGAGTGCGGGGGAGCACAGATACGCAGTATTTT.

Only a few counts were recorded for this clone. The chain couples TRBV19 to TRBJ1-3, with unresolved D. The CDR3 is 14 amino acids. Germline CDR1 reads LNHDA; CDR2 reads SQIVND (reference sequence). Trimming took 4 bases from V and 2 from J, leaving 9 bases between them. CDR3 loop: CASSRPLPGNTIYF. Here the CDR3 DNA reads TGTGCCAGTAGTAGGCCCCTACCTGGAAACACCATATATTTT.

The chain employs TRBV9 and TRBJ2-1; D ambiguous. V was trimmed by 0 bases and J by 2 bases, leaving 18 bases between them. Germline V lookup: CDR1 SGDLS, CDR2 YYNGEE. The CDR3 runs to 18 residues. CDR3 bases: TGTGCCAGCAGCGTAGCCCCCCCCTACAAAACGACCTACAATGAGCAGTTCTTC. It yields the protein CASSVAPPYKTTYNEQFF.

The chain uses TRBV10-3 and TRBJ2-2, with D possibly TRBD2 on 6 matching bases. V lost 4 bases, J lost 10 bases, and 10 bases lay in between. Germline V gives CDR1 ENHRY, CDR2 SYGVKD. CDR3 length equals 12 residues. This CDR3 is CAISARGLELFF. Here the CDR3 DNA reads TGTGCCATCAGTGCCCGGGGACTGGAGCTGTTTTTT.

The chain carries TRBV6-5 and TRBJ2-5; D is undetermined. Trimming left V 7 bases short and J 2 bases short, with 8 bases between. CDR3 length: 12 residues. The V gene's germline CDR1 is MNHEY and CDR2 SVGAGI. DNA for the CDR3: TGTGCCAGCACCCTGTGGCAAGAGACCCAGTACTTC. Its protein is CASTLWQETQYF.

The chain uses TRBV19 and TRBJ1-6; D not resolved. Germline V lookup: CDR1 LNHDA, CDR2 SQIVND (reference sequence). The ends were cut back, 3 bases at V and 7 bases at J, with 13 bases in the middle. The CDR3 spans 15 residues. The CDR3 DNA is TGTGCCAGTAGTATTATCGCACGGCAAAATTCACCCCTCCACTTT. Its protein is CASSIIARQNSPLHF.

This clone was picked up one time. The chain uses TRBV7-8 and TRBJ1-1; 7 bases align to TRBD1. V trimming: 5 bases; J trimming: 0 bases; junction bases outside the gene matches: 15. Germline V gene sequence: CDR1 SGHVS, CDR2 FQNEAQ. This CDR3 contains 18 residues. CDR3 protein: CASSRKQGLNTMNTEAFF. CDR3 bases: TGTGCCAGCAGCCGAAAACAGGGGCTCAATACCATGAACACTGAAGCTTTCTTT.

J is TRBJ2-7 and V is TRBV12-3 or TRBV12-4; unclear D gene. The CDR3 has 13 residues. The V end lost 3 bases, the J end lost 0 bases, and 6 bases lay between the germline ends. CDR3 protein: CASSFAGSYEQYF. CDR3 in DNA: TGTGCCAGCAGTTTTGCAGGCTCCTACGAGCAGTACTTC.

The chain employs TRBV7-2 and TRBJ1-5, with 9 bases matching TRBD1. The V segment lost 5 bases and the J segment 1 base; nucleotides outside the gene matches: 6. This CDR3 is 16 amino acids long. Germline lookup yields CDR1 SGHTA and CDR2 FQGNSA. CDR3 protein: CASSLVGTGSNQPQHF. DNA of the CDR3: TGTGCCAGCAGCCTAGTTGGGACAGGGAGCAATCAGCCCCAGCATTTT. Supplemented by reference TRBV7-2 and TRBJ1-5, the full variable domain reads GAGVSQSPSNKVTEKGKDVELRCDPISGHTALYWYRQSLGQGLEFLIYFQGNSAPDKSGLPSDRFSAERTGGSVSTLTIQRTQQEDSAVYLCASSLVGTGSNQPQHFGDGTRLSIL.

The chain employs TRBV5-1 and TRBJ2-3, with D possibly being TRBD1 (6 bases). Trimming cost V 4 bases and J 6 bases, with 15 bases left between them. CDR3 length: 14 residues. Germline values: CDR1 SGHRS, CDR2 YFSETQ. The CDR3 spells CASSHGTPEDTQYF. CDR3 DNA sequence: TGCGCCAGCAGCCACGGGACACCTGAGGATACGCAGTATTTT.

The CDR3 spells CASSQSVGADTQYF. Here the CDR3 DNA reads TGCGCCAGCAGCCAGAGTGTTGGTGCAGATACGCAGTATTTT. The chain couples TRBV4-1 to TRBJ2-3, with D unresolved. V lost 3 bases and J lost 4, with 11 bases in between. CDR3 length: 14 amino acids. Germline V lookup: CDR1 MGHRA, CDR2 YSYEKL.

This clone showed up just once. The V and J genes are TRBV28 and TRBJ1-4; weak D call: TRBD1 (5 bases). CDR1 and CDR2 from the germline V gene are MDHEN and SYDVKM. V was shortened by 5 bases and J by 7 bases, with 17 bases between the two germline ends. The length of the CDR3 is 15 residues. DNA of the CDR3: TGTGCCAGCAGTCCATGGACACCGGGGGGTGAAAAACTGTTTTTT. Translated: CASSPWTPGGEKLFF.

This clone was seen just once. The V and J genes are TRBV5-1 and TRBJ1-1; perhaps TRBD1 as D (5 bases). Trimming removed 3 bases at V and 4 bases at J, with 13 bases between. This CDR3 region has 14 residues. CDR1 and CDR2 from the germline V gene are SGHRS and YFSETQ. The CDR3 loop reads CASSSGGGVTEAFF. The CDR3 DNA is TGCGCCAGCAGCTCGGGTGGGGGGGTCACTGAAGCTTTCTTT.

This chain connects TRBV24-1 to TRBJ1-1; D not certain. The germline V and J ends were trimmed by 3 bases and 2 bases, with 12 bases remaining between them. Germline CDR1 and CDR2: KGHDR and SFDVKD. There are 15 residues in the CDR3. The CDR3 DNA follows: TGTGCCACCAGTGATCCTCGGACGGGTAACACTGAAGCTTTCTTT. The encoded protein is CATSDPRTGNTEAFF.

In its sample, this clone was seen a few times. The V call is TRBV10-3, the J call TRBJ2-1, with 7 bases lining up with TRBD1. V gave up 0 bases and J gave up 9 bases; unmatched junction bases: 5. Germline CDR1 is ENHRY and CDR2 is SYGVKD. CDR3 length equals 14 residues. Here the CDR3 DNA reads TGTGCCATCAGTGAGTCGACCAGGGACAGTGAGCAGTTCTTC. The encoded protein is CAISESTRDSEQFF.

The chain uses TRBV11-2 and TRBJ1-1; D is ambiguous. Trimming left V 3 bases short and J 4 bases short, with 12 bases between. Germline V gene lookup returns CDR1 SGHAT and CDR2 FQNNGV. The CDR3 sequence is 14 residues long. The CDR3 DNA sequence: TGTGCCAGCAGCTTTAGTCGGGGAAGCACTGAAGCTTTCTTT. It encodes CASSFSRGSTEAFF.

The V call is TRBV11-2, the J call TRBJ2-7, with 8 nucleotides matching TRBD2. CDR1 is SGHAT and CDR2 is FQNNGV in the germline V gene. The CDR3 extends over 14 amino acids. J was trimmed by 2 bases and V by 4 bases; bases with no gene match: 4. The CDR3 sequence is CASSSGLATYEQYF. CDR3 nucleotides: TGTGCCAGCAGCTCCGGACTAGCTACCTACGAGCAGTACTTC.

The chain uses TRBV28 and TRBJ1-1; D is possibly TRBD1 (5 bases). Trimming stripped 7 bases from V and 0 bases from J, with 15 bases between. The CDR3 is 15 residues long. From germline, CDR1 is MDHEN and CDR2 SYDVKM. The CDR3 DNA follows: TGTGCCAGCACTCAAACCGGGACGGTGAACACTGAAGCTTTCTTT. Protein: CASTQTGTVNTEAFF.

V gene TRBV10-2 combines with J gene TRBJ2-7, with D tentatively TRBD1 or TRBD2 (5 bases each). The CDR3 is made up of 14 amino acids. Per the germline V gene, CDR1 is WSHSY and CDR2 is SAAADI. The CDR3 coding sequence is TGCGCGAGCTGGGGGTCCAGCTTAGTCCACGAGCAGTACTTC. Protein sequence: CASWGSSLVHEQYF.

This chain uses TRBV3-1 (or the pseudogene TRBV3-2) with TRBJ2-7, with a tentative D call TRBD1 (6 bases). Germline V CDR1 and CDR2: LGHDT, YNNKEL (reference sequence). V shed 4 bases and J shed 0 bases, with 16 bases lying between them. This CDR3 is 16 amino acids long. In DNA form, the CDR3 reads TGTGCCAGCAGCCGATTTTCAACAGGGCCCTCCTACGAGCAGTACTTC. Its protein product is CASSRFSTGPSYEQYF.

This rearrangement joins TRBV28 to TRBJ1-4; 7 positions match TRBD1. After removal of 5 bases from V and 7 bases from J, the junction contained 10 bases not matched to a gene. The CDR3 has 15 amino acids. CDR1 is MDHEN, CDR2 SYDVKM, per germline. CDR3 sequence reads: CASSVPGQRGEKLFF. CDR3 in DNA: TGTGCCAGCAGTGTTCCGGGACAGAGGGGTGAAAAACTGTTTTTT. The variable domain in full, completed from reference TRBV28 and TRBJ1-4, reads DVKVTQSSRYLVKRTGEKVFLECVQDMDHENMFWYRQDPGLGLRLIYFSYDVKMKEKGDIPEGYSVSREKKERFSLILESASTNQTSMYLCASSVPGQRGEKLFFGSGTQLSVL.

This clone occurred once. The rearrangement uses TRBV4-2 and TRBJ2-1, with 15 positions matching TRBD2. Per germline, CDR1 LGHNA and CDR2 YNFKEQ. V lost 3 bases, J lost 3 bases, and 9 bases stayed unmatched. The CDR3 has 19 amino acids. CDR3: CASSQGGLAGGQFYNEQFF. CDR3 coding DNA: TGTGCCAGCAGCCAGGGCGGACTAGCGGGGGGGCAATTCTACAATGAGCAGTTCTTC.

The V call is TRBV6-5, the J call TRBJ2-7, with 10 nucleotides matching TRBD2. CDR3 length equals 15 residues. The germline V gene has CDR1 MNHEY and CDR2 SVGAGI. The V segment lost 7 bases and the J segment 3 bases; nucleotides outside the gene matches: 9. This chain's CDR3 is CASTPRTSGIYEQYF. CDR3 bases: TGTGCCAGCACTCCTAGGACTAGCGGTATCTACGAGCAGTACTTC.

The rearrangement joins TRBV5-4 to TRBJ1-6, with D perhaps TRBD1 (5 bases). Germline V gene sequence: CDR1 SGHNT, CDR2 YYREEE (reference sequence). The CDR3 covers 16 residues. The germline V and J ends were trimmed by 0 bases and 11 bases, with 18 bases remaining between them. Here the CDR3 DNA reads TGTGCCAGCAGCTTGGGGGGCACAAACCTAGGGGCACCCCTCCACTTT. Translated, it gives CASSLGGTNLGAPLHF. The entire variable domain, with the rest obtained from reference TRBV5-4 and TRBJ1-6, is as follows: ETGVTQSPTHLIKTRGQQVTLRCSSQSGHNTVSWYQQALGQGPQFIFQYYREEENGRGNFPPRFSGLQFPNYSSELNVNALELDDSALYLCASSLGGTNLGAPLHFGNGTRLTVT.

This clone was seen a single time. The chain is built from TRBV7-8 and TRBJ1-2, with D perhaps TRBD1 (5 bases). V lost 4 bases and J 2 bases, leaving 23 bases between the germline ends. In germline, CDR1 is SGHVS, CDR2 FQNEAQ. The CDR3 loop spans 18 amino acids. The CDR3 loop is CASSSRRTTTGANYGYTF. The CDR3 DNA reads TGTGCCAGCAGCTCCCGCCGGACAACAACTGGGGCGAACTATGGCTACACCTTC.

This sequence joins TRBV7-9 and TRBJ1-4; a weak D match, TRBD1 (5 bases). Germline CDR1 is SEHNR and CDR2 is FQNEAQ (reference sequence). V was clipped by 6 bases and J by 7 bases, with 24 bases between them. The CDR3 length is 17 residues. This CDR3 reads CASSLNSQGGLGEKLFF. CDR3 DNA: TGTGCCAGCAGTCTAAACTCCCAGGGAGGGCTTGGTGAAAAACTGTTTTTT.

This sequence joins TRBV7-8 and TRBJ1-4; D unclear. The germline gives CDR1 SGHVS, CDR2 FQNEAQ. V gave up 7 bases and J gave up 7 bases, with 19 bases separating them. The CDR3 is 15 amino acids. In DNA, the CDR3 is TGTGCCAGCACCGACGCAAGCCCGGGCGCTGAAAAACTGTTTTTT. This translates into CASTDASPGAEKLFF.

The chain carries TRBV18 and TRBJ2-7; D is unclear. Trimming removed 5 bases from V and 0 bases from J, with 11 bases in between. The CDR3 is 14 amino acids. The germline gives CDR1 KGHSH, CDR2 LQKENI. CDR3 region: CASSAAAYSYEQYF. CDR3 nucleotides: TGTGCCAGCTCAGCCGCAGCCTACTCCTACGAGCAGTACTTC.

The chain has TRBV6-1 and TRBJ1-5; D is unresolved. CDR1 MNHNS and CDR2 SASEGT come from the germline V gene. V was pared by 1 base and J by 6 bases, with 7 bases between. The CDR3 spans 13 residues. This CDR3 reads CASSEGTTQPQHF. The CDR3 DNA is TGTGCCAGCAGTGAAGGCACGACTCAGCCCCAGCATTTT.

V gene TRBV7-3 combines with J gene TRBJ2-1, with 11 bases matching TRBD2. This CDR3 is 14 amino acids long. Trimming at V came to 1 base and at J to 9 bases, leaving 2 bases not matched to a gene. Germline V gene data show CDR1 as SGHTA and CDR2 as FQGTGA. CDR3 sequence (DNA): TGTGCCAGCAGCTTAATGGGACTAGCGGCTGAGCAGTTCTTC. Its translation is CASSLMGLAAEQFF.

The CDR3 region has the DNA TGTGCCAGCAGTCGTAGTGGCCTAGCGGGGCCCCTTTCCTACAATGAGCAGTTCTTC. It encodes CASSRSGLAGPLSYNEQFF. This chain uses TRBV6-6 with TRBJ2-1, with 9 bases that match TRBD2. The CDR3 has 19 amino acids. J gave up 1 base and V 5 bases, and 15 bases lay outside the gene matches. The V gene's germline CDR1 is MNHNY and CDR2 SVGAGI (reference sequence).

The CDR3 DNA sequence: TGCGCCAGCAGCCAAGCCGGGGGGCGCTGGGTTGAGACCCAGTACTTC. It yields the protein CASSQAGGRWVETQYF. The chain combines TRBV4-1 with TRBJ2-5, with D maybe TRBD2 (7 bases). V shed 1 base and J shed 5 bases, with 17 bases lying between them. The CDR3 runs 16 residues. The germline gives CDR1 MGHRA, CDR2 YSYEKL.